A single T cell receptor beta chain is shown here with its context. The data were obtained in a study of blood T cell repertoires in COVID-19. Overall study: The study drew acute and convalescent COVID-19 samples from the United States, Italy and Spain.

The germline V gene has CDR1 SGDLS and CDR2 YYNGEE. The CDR3 has 16 residues. Trimming removed 0 bases from V and 4 bases from J, with 16 bases in between. Authors' analysis steps: Nucleated cell number was recorded as an estimate derived from reference gene primer amplification. Only in-frame clones appear in the TCRdb table, and some are missing; sequencing was by immunoSEQ multiplex PCR. V and J calls and clone size follow that table, whereas D and trimming were derived from the DNA. There are under 300,000 clones in the sample; around 90% occur only once, and approximately 2% lies in the top ten.

V usage is TRBV9 and J usage is TRBJ1-1; perhaps TRBD1 as D (6 bases). This receptor was obtained from a woman aged 18-30 years who had recovered from COVID-19. Source material: PBMCs or T cells enriched from blood (not recorded which). The CDR3 sequence is CASSVDPRGQGTEAFF. DNA for the CDR3: TGTGCCAGCAGCGTAGACCCTCGGGGACAAGGCACTGAAGCTTTCTTT. Drawing the rest from reference TRBV9 and TRBJ1-1, the complete variable domain is DSGVTQTPKHLITATGQRVTLRCSPRSGDLSVYWYQQSLDQGLQFLIQYYNGEERAKGNILERFSAQQFPDLHSELNLSSLELGDSALYFCASSVDPRGQGTEAFFGQGTRLTVV.